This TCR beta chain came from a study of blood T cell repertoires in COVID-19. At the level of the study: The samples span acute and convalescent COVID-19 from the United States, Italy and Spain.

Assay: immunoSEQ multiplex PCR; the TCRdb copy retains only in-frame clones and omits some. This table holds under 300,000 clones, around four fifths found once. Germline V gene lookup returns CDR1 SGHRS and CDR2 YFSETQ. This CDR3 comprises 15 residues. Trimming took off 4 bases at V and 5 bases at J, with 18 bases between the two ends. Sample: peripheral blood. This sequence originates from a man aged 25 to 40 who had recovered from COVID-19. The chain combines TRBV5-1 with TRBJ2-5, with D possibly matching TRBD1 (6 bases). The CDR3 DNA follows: TGCGCCAGCAGCCCCGGGACAAACCTAAGGGAGACCCAGTACTTC. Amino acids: CASSPGTNLRETQYF.